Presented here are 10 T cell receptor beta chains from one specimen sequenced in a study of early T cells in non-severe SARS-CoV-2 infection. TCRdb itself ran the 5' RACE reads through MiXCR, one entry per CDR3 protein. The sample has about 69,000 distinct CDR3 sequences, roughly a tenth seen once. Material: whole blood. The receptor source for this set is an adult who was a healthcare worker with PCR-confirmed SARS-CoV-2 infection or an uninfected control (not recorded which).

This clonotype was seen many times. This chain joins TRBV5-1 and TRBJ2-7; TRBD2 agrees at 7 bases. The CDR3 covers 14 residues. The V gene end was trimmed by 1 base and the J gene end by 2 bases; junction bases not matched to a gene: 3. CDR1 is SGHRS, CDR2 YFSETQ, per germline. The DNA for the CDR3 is TGCGCCAGCAGCTTGCAGGGAGGGACCTACGAGCAGTACTTC. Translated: CASSLQGGTYEQYF.

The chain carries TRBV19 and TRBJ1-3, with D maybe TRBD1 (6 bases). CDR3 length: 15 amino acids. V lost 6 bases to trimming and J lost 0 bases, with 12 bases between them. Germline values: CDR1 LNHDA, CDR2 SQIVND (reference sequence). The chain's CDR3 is CASSKRGHSGNTIYF. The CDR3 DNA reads TGTGCCAGTAGCAAAAGGGGACACTCTGGAAACACCATATATTTT.

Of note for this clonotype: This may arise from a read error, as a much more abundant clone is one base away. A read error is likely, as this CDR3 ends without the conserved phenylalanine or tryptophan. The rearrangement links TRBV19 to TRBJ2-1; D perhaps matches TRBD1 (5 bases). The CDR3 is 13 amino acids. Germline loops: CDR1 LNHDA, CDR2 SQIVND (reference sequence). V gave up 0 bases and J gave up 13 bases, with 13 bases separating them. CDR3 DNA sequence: TGTGCCAGTAGTATAGATGAGGAGACAGTTCAGTTCCTC. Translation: CASSIDEETVQFL.

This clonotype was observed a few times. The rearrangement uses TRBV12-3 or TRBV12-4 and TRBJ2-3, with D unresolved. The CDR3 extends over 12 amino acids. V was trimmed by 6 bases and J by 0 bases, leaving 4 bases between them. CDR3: CASRTSTDTQYF. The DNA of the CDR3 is TGTGCCAGCAGGACGAGCACAGATACGCAGTATTTT.

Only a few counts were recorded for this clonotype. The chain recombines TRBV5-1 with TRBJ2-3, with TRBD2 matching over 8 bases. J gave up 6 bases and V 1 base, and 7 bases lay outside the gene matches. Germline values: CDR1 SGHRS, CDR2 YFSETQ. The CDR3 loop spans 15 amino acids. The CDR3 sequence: CASSLLGLAGDTQYF. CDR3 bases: TGCGCCAGCAGCTTGCTAGGACTAGCAGGGGATACGCAGTATTTT. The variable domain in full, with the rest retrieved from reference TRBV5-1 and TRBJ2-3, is KAGVTQTPRYLIKTRGQQVTLSCSPISGHRSVSWYQQTPGQGLQFLFEYFSETQRNKGNFPGRFSGRQFSNSRSEMNVSTLELGDSALYLCASSLLGLAGDTQYFGPGTRLTVL.

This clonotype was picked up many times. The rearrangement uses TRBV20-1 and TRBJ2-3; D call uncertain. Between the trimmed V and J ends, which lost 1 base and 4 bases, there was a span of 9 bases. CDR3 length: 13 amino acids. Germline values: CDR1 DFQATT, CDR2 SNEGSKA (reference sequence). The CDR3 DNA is TGCAGTGCTAGAGCCCCCAATCCAGATACGCAGTATTTT. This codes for CSARAPNPDTQYF.

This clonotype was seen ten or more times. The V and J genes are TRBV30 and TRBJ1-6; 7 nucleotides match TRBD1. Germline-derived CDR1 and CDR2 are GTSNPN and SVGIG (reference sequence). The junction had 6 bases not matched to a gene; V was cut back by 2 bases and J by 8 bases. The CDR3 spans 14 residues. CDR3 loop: CAWSQGQRDSPLHF. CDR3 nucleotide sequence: TGTGCCTGGAGTCAGGGACAGCGAGATTCACCCCTCCACTTT.

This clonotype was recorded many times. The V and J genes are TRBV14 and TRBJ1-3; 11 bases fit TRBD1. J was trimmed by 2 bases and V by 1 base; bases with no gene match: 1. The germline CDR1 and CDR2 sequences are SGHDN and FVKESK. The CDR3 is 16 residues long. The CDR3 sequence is CASSQVDRGPGNTIYF. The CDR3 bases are TGTGCCAGCAGCCAAGTGGACAGGGGGCCTGGAAACACCATATATTTT.

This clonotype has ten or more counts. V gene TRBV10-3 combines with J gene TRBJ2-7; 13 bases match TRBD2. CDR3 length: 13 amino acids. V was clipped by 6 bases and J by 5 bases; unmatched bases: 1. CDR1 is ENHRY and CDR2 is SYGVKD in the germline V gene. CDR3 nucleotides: TGTGCCATCAGCGGGACTAGCGGGGACGAGCAGTACTTC. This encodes CAISGTSGDEQYF.

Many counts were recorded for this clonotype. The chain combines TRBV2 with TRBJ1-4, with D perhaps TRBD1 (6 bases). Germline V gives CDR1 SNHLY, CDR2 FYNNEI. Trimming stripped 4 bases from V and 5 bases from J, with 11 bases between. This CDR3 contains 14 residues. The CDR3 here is CASSADRINEKLFF. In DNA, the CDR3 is TGTGCCAGCAGTGCCGACAGGATAAATGAAAAACTGTTTTTT.